This T cell receptor beta chain derives from a study of early T cells in non-severe SARS-CoV-2 infection (TCRdb year 2021). Regarding the complete study: Because TCR sequencing relied on bulk RNA taken from unsorted whole blood, pairing of alpha and beta chains was not possible.

Library generation was performed with 5' RACE. Sequencing was performed on a NextSeq 500. To correct for sequencing error and PCR bias, the TCR library protocol tagged individual cDNA molecules with unique molecular identifiers. Sequencing covered both TCR alpha and beta chains, and within each sample the abundances of alpha and beta sequences were tightly co-correlated. Concerning the study's data processing: Decombinator V4 was used to perform V gene, J gene and CDR3 annotation of TCR sequences. Expanded TCRs were defined as changing significantly between any two time points under a Poisson model with p below 0.0001. TCR abundances were normalised to the total number of TCRs sequenced per sample and were expressed as counts per million. TRAV1-2 paired with TRAJ12, TRAJ20 or TRAJ33 defined MAIT TCRs, while TRAV10 paired with TRAJ18 defined iNKT TCRs. VDJdb, accessed 1 November 2021, was searched for CMV, EBV and SARS-CoV-2 annotated TCRs, with TCRs annotated for multiple antigens excluded. TCRdb applied fastp at Q25 and MiXCR to the public reads, then kept only in-frame beta chains. Each CDR3 protein appears once, grouped with its most common genes and DNA. These V and J calls rely on TCRdb rather than the paper's analysis. The table for this sample lists around 50,000 distinct CDR3 sequences; over 9.5% of them were counted only once. The ten largest clonotypes hold 7.5% to 9.5% of the sample.

Overall study results and their limits: VDJdb matching was skewed toward anti-spike CD8 responses, so virus-specific expansions were likely underestimated and private and CD4 specificities were missed.

Including the terminal cysteine and phenylalanine, the CDR3 comprises 17 residues. CDR3 DNA is the only sequence kept; it has 51 bases, read in frame from the first base. Trimming removed 4 bases from V and 4 bases from J, leaving 18 bases between the germline ends. The germline V gene provides CDR1 SGDLS and CDR2 YYNGEE. Concerning this clonotype itself: Its antigen remains unidentified. The input lacks base qualities; no much larger clone sits a single base away.

A case-control design nested within a healthcare worker cohort in London, UK, was used, with weekly nasopharyngeal swab PCR tests and blood sampling performed. Between 23 and 31 March 2020, the week of the UK lockdown, healthcare workers were enrolled and then followed up weekly for as long as 16 weeks. The chain is encoded by TRBV9 joined to TRBJ2-6; the D gene is not confidently resolved. This TCR was sampled from an adult who was a healthcare worker with PCR-confirmed SARS-CoV-2 infection or an uninfected control (not recorded which). Sequenced material: whole blood. The encoded CDR3 is CASSPPSGKPGANVLTF. Here is the DNA: TGTGCCAGCAGCCCCCCCTCTGGGAAGCCCGGGGCCAACGTCCTGACTTTC.